The sequence of this TCR beta chain was determined in a study of OX40 agonist ivuxolimab in advanced cancers. The study's findings and limits: Among the least clonally expanded were partial responders at 0.1-3.0 mg/kg.

As concerns this clone: Its antigen is unknown.

The repertoire was sequenced with immunoSEQ multiplex PCR; TCRdb's copy has only in-frame clones and lacks some. The table lists around 80,000 clones, roughly 85% of them singletons. Samples were taken at baseline and on day 1 of cycles 4 and 7. The V gene lost 8 bases and the J gene lost 3 bases, with 14 bases spanning the gap. The germline CDR1 and CDR2 sequences are MNHEY and SVGAGI. This CDR3 has 13 amino acids. This TCR was recovered from an adult with an advanced solid tumor such as melanoma, head and neck, liver or kidney cancer. V and J are TRBV6-5 and TRBJ2-7; D may be TRBD1 or TRBD2 (6 bases each). Here the sequenced sample was CD4+ or CD8+ T cells sorted from blood, taken in a trial of the OX40 agonist ivuxolimab. The CDR3 nucleotides are TGTGCCAGCCATGCGGGACACCGCTACGAGCAGTACTTC. This encodes CASHAGHRYEQYF.